Listed below are T cell receptor beta chains from one sample, sequenced in a study of T cells in localized non-small cell lung cancer. Using immunoSEQ multiplex PCR, the repertoire was profiled, and TCRdb retains in-frame clones only, with some absent. The data show roughly 84,000 clones, with roughly 91% seen just once and approximately 22% held by the top ten. The sequencing here drew on peripheral blood, taken before any cancer treatment. The receptors originated from a woman aged 35 to 69 with stage I squamous cell lung carcinoma. The CDR3 runs from the conserved cysteine through the conserved F or W.

TRBV7-9,13,TRBJ2-1,CASTLWGADEQFF
TRBV6-1,14,TRBJ1-1,CASTSSLMNTEAFF
TRBV6-1,14,TRBJ1-6,CASIADRGSSPLHF
TRBV7-9,14,TRBJ2-5,CASSSVGGEETQYF
TRBV5-1,14,TRBJ2-7,CASALALGGYEQYF
TRBV27,12,TRBJ2-2,CASSRLTGELFF
TRBV6-5,13,TRBJ1-1,CASSPRGDTEAFF
TRBV19,16,TRBJ1-2,CASSGGRGLSSYGYTF
TRBV18,15,TRBJ1-2,CASSPGTGTDYGYTF
TRBV5-1,14,TRBJ2-1,CASSLRQGDGEQFF
TRBV6-6,15,TRBJ2-3,CASRPRDRFTDTQYF
TRBV2,15,TRBJ1-2,CASSPLGESNYGYTF
TRBV10-2,22,TRBJ2-3,CASSVIKVGTSGGLPIGDTQYF
TRBV11-1,13,TRBJ2-5,CASSRTVEETQYF
TRBV4-1,15,TRBJ2-1,CASSQGPLHYNEQFF
TRBV5-6,12,TRBJ1-2,CASSLRAEGYTF
TRBV7-3,14,TRBJ1-1,CASSPWGRGAEAFF
TRBV9,13,TRBJ1-1,CASSVARNTEAFF
TRBV30,12,TRBJ2-2,CAWKGLTGELFF
TRBV15,15,TRBJ1-2,CATSRDRGVGYGYTF
TRBV7-9,15,TRBJ1-5,CASTSSGLERQPQHF
TRBV5-6,13,TRBJ1-2,CASSLRQGDGYTF
TRBV19,11,TRBJ2-3,CAATGRDRQYF
TRBV19,15,TRBJ1-5,CASSTDGFSNQPQHF
TRBV5-6,13,TRBJ1-2,CASSFSGESGYTF
TRBV11-2,15,TRBJ2-5,CASSLGTGAQETQYF
TRBV9,14,TRBJ2-3,CASSVVGEEDTQYF
TRBV27,16,TRBJ1-2,CASSLWAAGGGGGYTF
TRBV5-4,12,TRBJ2-7,CASSRRGPEQYF
TRBV5-4,14,TRBJ1-2,CASSPEQVNYGYTF
TRBV28,15,TRBJ1-2,CASRPLDRGNYGYTF
TRBV30,11,TRBJ1-3,CAWASGNTIYF
TRBV5-1,18,TRBJ2-1,CASSLVSTSGGAYNEQFF
TRBV5-6,15,TRBJ1-2,CASSLSPDSSHGYTF
TRBV11-2,13,TRBJ1-6,CASTGQGYSPLHF
TRBV4-2,16,TRBJ2-3,CASSLLGAGAGDTQYF
TRBV5-8,15,TRBJ1-5,CASSHTGIQSQPQHF
TRBV4-2,14,TRBJ2-5,CASSQDRSGETQYF
TRBV19,13,TRBJ2-5,CASSMGRGGTQYF
TRBV5-5,13,TRBJ2-7,CASSGTGLHEQYF
TRBV2,15,TRBJ1-2,CASSKGAGGAYGYTF
TRBV9,14,TRBJ2-1,CASSVAAGVNEQFF
TRBV11-2,15,TRBJ2-2,CASSPKADITGELFF
TRBV11-2,14,TRBJ2-3,CASSLDPGTDTQYF
TRBV7-8,19,TRBJ1-5,CASSYQGWDRAYSNQPQHF
TRBV6-5,15,TRBJ2-2,CASSYSGLAGRELFF
TRBV2,14,TRBJ2-7,CASSGVAGTYEQYF
TRBV30,13,TRBJ2-7,CAFRTGRRGEQYF
TRBV5-4,16,TRBJ2-7,CASSLDGRLRPYEQYF
TRBV5-4,15,TRBJ2-2,CASSLAGANTGELFF
TRBV7-9,13,TRBJ2-3,CASSALSTDTQYF
TRBV5-1,16,TRBJ2-1,CASSINTGGIYNEQFF
TRBV19,15,TRBJ1-4,CASSSSGGSNEKLFF
TRBV6-1,14,TRBJ2-7,CAISESGRPYEQYF